Below, 4 T cell receptor beta chains from the same sample are listed, as sequenced in a study of memory CD4+ T cells and cytomegalovirus serostatus. Single viable CD3+CD4+CD8-CD45RO+ cells were sorted as the memory CD4+ T cells. Some clones are missing from TCRdb's copy, which holds only in-frame ones; the method was immunoSEQ multiplex PCR. The sample has about 50,000 clones, 70% to 85% seen once. Sequencing was performed on memory CD4+ T cells from blood. These receptors were taken from an adult in good health and CMV-seronegative.

This rearrangement joins TRBV5-1 to TRBJ1-2; 9 bases line up with TRBD1. The CDR3 is made up of 15 amino acids. V gave up 4 bases and J gave up 11 bases; unmatched junction bases: 15. The germline CDR1 and CDR2 sequences are SGHRS and YFSETQ. The CDR3 DNA reads TGCGCCAGCAGCGACGCTACCGGGACAGGGATCGGATACACCTTC. The encoded protein is CASSDATGTGIGYTF.

The V call is TRBV10-3, the J call TRBJ1-5; D is possibly TRBD1 (5 bases). The germline V gene has CDR1 ENHRY and CDR2 SYGVKD. This CDR3 is 14 amino acids long. Trimming took off 2 bases at V and 6 bases at J, with 11 bases between the two ends. CDR3 bases: TGTGCCATCAGTGAGGGGGGAAGGGGTCAGCCCCAGCATTTT. Its protein is CAISEGGRGQPQHF.

The V gene is TRBV5-1, the J gene TRBJ1-6; the match to TRBD1 covers 7 bases. The length of the CDR3 is 15 residues. CDR1 and CDR2 (germline): SGHRS, YFSETQ. J lost 3 bases, V lost 4 bases, and 4 bases had no gene match. This chain's CDR3 is CASSLQGSYNSPLHF. Here the CDR3 DNA reads TGCGCCAGCAGCCTACAGGGGAGCTATAATTCACCCCTCCACTTT.

The chain couples TRBV2 to TRBJ2-3; 8 nucleotides line up with TRBD2. The germline V gene has CDR1 SNHLY and CDR2 FYNNEI. V lost 5 bases, J lost 4 bases, and 5 bases stayed unmatched. CDR3 length: 14 residues. The DNA of the CDR3 is TGTGCCAGCAGTTTCCAGCGGGGGTCAGATACGCAGTATTTT. Its protein is CASSFQRGSDTQYF.